The 14 T cell receptor beta chains below come from one sample, sequenced in a study of cytomegalovirus exposure and HLA in healthy donors. PCR used 60 Vbeta primers and 13 Jbeta primers. Clones were read by immunoSEQ multiplex PCR, and TCRdb kept only the in-frame ones, dropping some. The sample holds under 150,000 clones, roughly 80% seen once. Sequenced material: PBMCs. These receptors were taken from a male donor in good health and CMV-seronegative.

Notes on this clone: The sample has other DNA sequences that encode this CDR3 too. This rearrangement joins TRBV27 to TRBJ1-4; tentatively, D is TRBD1 (5 bases). The CDR3 length is 14 residues. Germline lookup yields CDR1 MNHEY and CDR2 SMNVEV (reference sequence). V dropped 3 bases and J dropped 5 bases, with 10 bases sitting between them. The CDR3 sequence is CASSFQGTNEKLFF. In nucleotides, the CDR3 is TGTGCCAGCAGTTTCCAGGGAACGAATGAAAAACTGTTTTTT. The full variable domain, its missing parts supplied by reference TRBV27 and TRBJ1-4, is EAQVTQNPRYLITVTGKKLTVTCSQNMNHEYMSWYRQDPGLGLRQIYYSMNVEVTDKGDVPEGYKVSRKEKRNFPLILESPSPNQTSLYFCASSFQGTNEKLFFGSGTQLSVL.

The J gene is TRBJ1-4, the V gene TRBV6-5; D perhaps matches TRBD1 (5 bases). The ends were cut back, 2 bases at V and 7 bases at J, with 11 bases in the middle. The germline V gene encodes CDR1 MNHEY and CDR2 SVGAGI. The CDR3 contains 14 residues. CDR3 residues: CASSYGQGSEKLFF. The CDR3 DNA reads as TGTGCCAGCAGTTACGGGCAGGGAAGTGAAAAACTGTTTTTT.

The V gene is TRBV7-3, the J gene TRBJ2-2; a weak D match, TRBD1 (5 bases). The germline gives CDR1 SGHTA, CDR2 FQGTGA. Deletions cut 3 bases from V and 3 bases from J, with 8 bases between. The CDR3 runs to 14 residues. CDR3 DNA: TGTGCCAGCAGCTTCACGACAGACACCGGGGAGCTGTTTTTT. It codes for CASSFTTDTGELFF. Variable domain in full (rest from reference TRBV7-3 and TRBJ2-2): GAGVSQTPSNKVTEKGKYVELRCDPISGHTALYWYRQSLGQGPEFLIYFQGTGAADDSGLPNDRFFAVRPEGSVSTLKIQRTERGDSAVYLCASSFTTDTGELFFGEGSRLTVL.

The genes are TRBV6-1 and TRBJ2-7; 8 bases align to TRBD2. Germline CDR1 reads MNHNS; CDR2 reads SASEGT. The V gene end was trimmed by 5 bases and the J gene end by 4 bases; junction bases not matched to a gene: 4. The CDR3 has 13 amino acids. This CDR3 is CASSSAGGYEQYF. In DNA, the CDR3 is TGTGCCAGCAGTTCCGCGGGGGGATACGAGCAGTACTTC.

The chain joins TRBV7-6 to TRBJ2-5; maybe TRBD2 (5 bases). There are 16 residues in the CDR3. V dropped 1 base and J dropped 1 base, with 13 bases sitting between them. Germline V CDR1 and CDR2: SGHVS, FNYEAQ. CDR3 sequence (DNA): TGTGCCAGCAGCTTAGGGGGAGTAGCTCCCCAAGAGACCCAGTACTTC. As protein: CASSLGGVAPQETQYF.

The chain carries TRBV27 and TRBJ2-7; 8 nucleotides line up with TRBD2. Germline V CDR1 and CDR2: MNHEY, SMNVEV (reference sequence). CDR3 length equals 15 residues. Germline trimming cut 6 bases from V and 0 bases from J; bases unmatched to any gene: 7. Here the CDR3 DNA reads TGTGCCAGCAGACCTAACGGGGGGGTCTCCTACGAGCAGTACTTC. Protein sequence: CASRPNGGVSYEQYF.

The chain couples TRBV7-8 to TRBJ2-7; tentatively, D is TRBD2 (6 bases). CDR1 is SGHVS and CDR2 is FQNEAQ in the germline V gene. The V gene lost 4 bases and the J gene lost 5 bases, with 15 bases spanning the gap. This CDR3 has 14 residues. The CDR3: CASSSREGTDEQYF. DNA for the CDR3: TGTGCCAGCAGCTCCCGGGAAGGGACTGACGAGCAGTACTTC.

A word on this clone: Sequence at one end of the junction differs from germline and may be a read error. The chain joins TRBV5-4 to TRBJ1-2; 9 bases align to TRBD1. Germline CDR1 reads SGHNT; CDR2 reads YYREEE (reference sequence). The CDR3 is made up of 15 amino acids. The CDR3 sequence: CASSWPGQGDYGYIF. In DNA, the CDR3 is TGTGCCAGCAGCTGGCCGGGACAGGGAGACTATGGCTACATCTTC.

The CDR3 loop is CASSAGTGINIDEKLFF. In DNA, the CDR3 is TGTGCCAGCTCCGCCGGGACAGGGATAAATATTGATGAAAAACTGTTTTTT. V and J are TRBV11-2 and TRBJ1-4; the match to TRBD1 covers 9 bases. The CDR3 spans 17 residues. Looked up from germline, CDR1 is SGHAT and CDR2 is FQNNGV. Trimming at V came to 8 bases and at J to 6 bases, leaving 16 bases not matched to a gene.

This clone came up once. The chain combines TRBV4-2 with TRBJ2-5; 8 bases align to TRBD1. Germline CDR1 is LGHNA and CDR2 is YNFKEQ. Trimming removed 0 bases from V and 5 bases from J; junction bases left unmatched: 8. The CDR3 has 16 residues. In DNA, the CDR3 is TGTGCCAGCAGCCAAGACGACAGGGGACGGGGGGAGACCCAGTACTTC. Its translation is CASSQDDRGRGETQYF.

The chain carries TRBV5-6 and TRBJ2-5; 7 nucleotides align to TRBD1. V trimming: 5 bases; J trimming: 5 bases; junction bases outside the gene matches: 15. Germline loops: CDR1 SGHDT, CDR2 YYEEEE. The CDR3 sequence is 16 residues long. The DNA for the CDR3 is TGTGCCAGCAGAGTACTTCAGACAGGGATCGGCGAGACCCAGTACTTC. Translation: CASRVLQTGIGETQYF. The variable domain in full, completed from reference TRBV5-6 and TRBJ2-5, reads DAGVTQSPTHLIKTRGQQVTLRCSPKSGHDTVSWYQQALGQGPQFIFQYYEEEERQRGNFPDRFSGHQFPNYSSELNVNALLLGDSALYLCASRVLQTGIGETQYFGPGTRLLVL.

The rearrangement uses TRBV28 and TRBJ1-4, with D maybe TRBD1 (5 bases). CDR1 and CDR2 from the germline V gene are MDHEN and SYDVKM. Trimming took off 7 bases at V and 5 bases at J, with 17 bases between the two ends. The CDR3 sequence is 15 residues long. CDR3 bases: TGTGCCAGCAAAGGGAGGGACTTCATCAATGAAAAACTGTTTTTT. It specifies CASKGRDFINEKLFF. The full variable domain, with the rest looked up from reference TRBV28 and TRBJ1-4, is DVKVTQSSRYLVKRTGEKVFLECVQDMDHENMFWYRQDPGLGLRLIYFSYDVKMKEKGDIPEGYSVSREKKERFSLILESASTNQTSMYLCASKGRDFINEKLFFGSGTQLSVL.

J is TRBJ2-3 and V is TRBV11-2, with D possibly matching TRBD1 (6 bases). Germline CDR1 and CDR2: SGHAT and FQNNGV. The V end was cut by 1 base, the J end by 5 bases, with 13 bases between. The CDR3 length is 15 residues. The DNA of the CDR3 is TGTGCCAGCAGCTTAGGGACTCAAGGGGGAGATACGCAGTATTTT. Translated: CASSLGTQGGDTQYF.

There are a few counts of this clone. The rearrangement joins TRBV5-1 to TRBJ2-1; 12 bases map to TRBD2. Unmatched junction bases numbered 6, after V lost 6 bases and J lost 2 bases. CDR3 length: 16 amino acids. Germline-derived CDR1 and CDR2 are SGHRS and YFSETQ. CDR3 bases: TGCGCCAGCATCCTGACTAGCGGGGGCCCCTACAATGAGCAGTTCTTC. This translates into CASILTSGGPYNEQFF.